The 28 T cell receptor beta chains given below trace back to one sample, sequenced in a study of blood T cell repertoires in COVID-19. Sequenced by immunoSEQ multiplex PCR; TCRdb stores in-frame clones only, minus some. This sample has 130,000 to 150,000 clones, with 65% to 85% found just once. The sequenced material came from PBMCs or T cells enriched from blood (not recorded which). Receptors were obtained from a woman in her forties or fifties who had been exposed to COVID-19.

This clone turned up a few times. The rearrangement links TRBV15 to TRBJ2-7; D gene ambiguous. V was shortened by 0 bases and J by 3 bases, with 15 bases between the two germline ends. The germline V gene has CDR1 LNHNV and CDR2 YYDKDF (reference sequence). The CDR3 sequence is 16 residues long. CDR3 coding DNA: TGTGCCACCAGCAGAGAACCCGTGGGCACCATCTACGAGCAGTACTTC. It yields the protein CATSREPVGTIYEQYF.

The chain uses TRBV5-1 and TRBJ2-7; 9 nucleotides line up with TRBD1. The J segment lost 7 bases and the V segment lost 4 bases, leaving 15 bases of the junction unmatched. CDR1 and CDR2 (germline): SGHRS, YFSETQ. The CDR3 is 16 residues long. CDR3 in DNA: TGCGCCAGCAGCCGACACAGGGACAGGGTTTTACGGGAGCAGTACTTC. Protein sequence: CASSRHRDRVLREQYF.

This chain joins TRBV30 and TRBJ1-2, with D hard to call. Germline CDR1 GTSNPN, CDR2 SVGIG (reference sequence). The CDR3 is 13 amino acids. V dropped 5 bases and J dropped 4 bases, with 14 bases sitting between them. CDR3 region: CAWEKPGAYGYTF. In nucleotides, the CDR3 is TGTGCCTGGGAAAAACCGGGAGCCTATGGCTACACCTTC.

V usage is TRBV6-5 and J usage is TRBJ1-1; 11 bases are shared with TRBD1. The V gene's germline CDR1 is MNHEY and CDR2 SVGAGI. This CDR3 comprises 15 residues. Losses at the gene ends were 5 bases for V and 5 bases for J; bases not matched to a gene: 7. For the CDR3, the DNA is TGTGCCAGCAGTAGAACCGGGACAGGGGGGACTGAAGCTTTCTTT. The encoded protein is CASSRTGTGGTEAFF.

The chain recombines TRBV12-3 or TRBV12-4 with TRBJ1-5; D might be TRBD1 (6 bases). Trimming cost V 6 bases and J 2 bases, with 8 bases left between them. The CDR3 has 13 residues. CDR3: CASRQGGNQPQHF. The CDR3 DNA follows: TGTGCCAGCAGACAGGGTGGCAATCAGCCCCAGCATTTT.

This clone was seen a single time. The chain uses TRBV6-2 or TRBV6-3 and TRBJ2-7; D gene ambiguous. This CDR3 has 14 residues. Trimming stripped 6 bases from V and 3 bases from J, with 15 bases between. Germline V gives CDR1 MNHEY, CDR2 SVGEGT. CDR3 in amino acids: CASSHRGRGYEQYF. The CDR3 nucleotides read TGTGCCAGCAGCCACCGCGGAAGAGGCTACGAGCAGTACTTC.

The rearrangement uses TRBV2 and TRBJ2-7; possible D gene TRBD2, 6 bases. The CDR3 covers 13 residues. V lost 4 bases and J lost 4, with 11 bases in between. Germline V gene lookup returns CDR1 SNHLY and CDR2 FYNNEI. The CDR3, as DNA: TGTGCCAGCAGTGCCCTTGGGGGGTACGAGCAGTACTTC. Translation gives CASSALGGYEQYF.

This clone was seen a single time. Mismatch with germline at one junction end may stem from a read error. The V gene is TRBV5-8, the J gene TRBJ2-5; 8 positions match TRBD2. The CDR3 is 12 amino acids. The germline gives CDR1 SGHTS, CDR2 YDEGEE. The CDR3 region is CATQRGQGTQYF. The CDR3 DNA reads TGTGCCACGCAGCGGGGGCAAGGGACCCAGTACTTC.

The chain uses TRBV7-2 and TRBJ2-7; a possible D gene is TRBD1 (6 bases). CDR1 is SGHTA, CDR2 FQGNSA, per germline. Trimming removed 3 bases at V and 3 bases at J, with 12 bases between. The CDR3 runs 14 residues. CDR3 protein: CASSFWDTVYEQYF. CDR3 sequence (DNA): TGTGCCAGCAGCTTCTGGGACACTGTCTACGAGCAGTACTTC.

The count of this clone is one. The chain recombines TRBV5-1 with TRBJ2-3; TRBD2 agrees at 9 bases. CDR3 length: 13 residues. With V trimmed by 4 bases and J by 5 bases, 2 bases remained unmatched. Germline V CDR1 and CDR2: SGHRS, YFSETQ. In DNA, the CDR3 is TGCGCCAGCAGCGCAGCGGGAGGAGATACGCAGTATTTT. This translates into CASSAAGGDTQYF.

This clone has a handful of counts. The chain carries TRBV6-2 or TRBV6-3 and TRBJ2-7; weak D call: TRBD1 (5 bases). Germline lookup yields CDR1 MNHEY and CDR2 SVGEGT. V was pared by 2 bases and J by 4 bases, with 15 bases between. The length of the CDR3 is 15 residues. CDR3 sequence (DNA): TGTGCCAGCAGTTACAGGCTAGAAGGGGTGTACGAGCAGTACTTC. Translation gives CASSYRLEGVYEQYF.

This clone has just one count. The chain carries TRBV29-1 and TRBJ2-3, with 7 bases that match TRBD1. This CDR3 has 14 amino acids. V shed 4 bases, J shed 1 base, and the junction held 5 bases outside the gene matches. CDR1 is SQVTM and CDR2 is ANQGSEA in the germline V gene. CDR3 in amino acids: CSVGGQIGTDTQYF. CDR3 in DNA: TGCAGCGTTGGGGGACAGATTGGCACAGATACGCAGTATTTT.

The chain joins TRBV4-1 to TRBJ1-5; no clear D gene. Looked up from germline, CDR1 is MGHRA and CDR2 is YSYEKL. V dropped 1 base and J dropped 3 bases, with 10 bases sitting between them. CDR3 length: 15 amino acids. The CDR3 DNA is TGCGCCAGCAGCCAAGTGTCCCAGATCAATCAGCCCCAGCATTTT. This gives the protein CASSQVSQINQPQHF.

This clone was seen once. The chain combines TRBV12-3 or TRBV12-4 with TRBJ1-1, with D unclear. The CDR3 sequence is 13 residues long. The ends were cut back, 5 bases at V and 4 bases at J, with 11 bases in the middle. CDR3 in amino acids: CASSRDEGTEAFF. DNA for the CDR3: TGTGCCAGCAGTAGAGACGAGGGCACTGAAGCTTTCTTT.

This clone was counted between two and nine times. V is TRBV6-2 or TRBV6-3 and J is TRBJ2-3, with 8 bases identical to TRBD2. This CDR3 region has 15 residues. V lost 6 bases to trimming and J lost 9 bases; unmatched junction nucleotides: 14. Germline V CDR1 and CDR2: MNHEY, SVGEGT. CDR3 sequence (DNA): TGTGCCAGCAGCATGCCGGGACTAGGGATATACACGCAGTATTTT. The encoded protein is CASSMPGLGIYTQYF.

This clone was found a few times. The chain has TRBV2 and TRBJ1-4, with TRBD1 matching over 7 bases. Per germline, CDR1 SNHLY and CDR2 FYNNEI. CDR3 length: 15 amino acids. Trimming took 5 bases from V and 8 from J; bases not matched to a gene: 11. In DNA, the CDR3 is TGTGCCAGCAGTAATACAGGGGCGTTAGGCGAAAAACTGTTTTTT. It specifies CASSNTGALGEKLFF.

The chain is built from TRBV19 and TRBJ1-3; no clear D gene. Trimming pared 8 bases from V and 4 bases from J, leaving 15 bases between. Germline V lookup: CDR1 LNHDA, CDR2 SQIVND (reference sequence). CDR3 size: 14 residues. The chain's CDR3 is CASRFMASGNTIYF. As DNA, the CDR3 is TGTGCCAGTCGGTTCATGGCTAGCGGAAACACCATATATTTT. Supplemented by reference TRBV19 and TRBJ1-3, the full variable domain reads DGGITQSPKYLFRKEGQNVTLSCEQNLNHDAMYWYRQDPGQGLRLIYYSQIVNDFQKGDIAEGYSVSREKKESFPLTVTSAQKNPTAFYLCASRFMASGNTIYFGEGSWLTVV.

The V gene is TRBV11-2, the J gene TRBJ2-3; maybe TRBD2 (5 bases). Trimming left V 3 bases short and J 2 bases short, with 9 bases between. This CDR3 comprises 14 residues. The germline CDR1 and CDR2 sequences are SGHAT and FQNNGV. CDR3 protein: CASSFGGPTDTQYF. The CDR3 DNA is TGTGCCAGCAGCTTCGGAGGACCCACAGATACGCAGTATTTT.

Only one count was recorded for this clone. This chain joins TRBV10-3 and TRBJ2-7; 9 bases are a match to TRBD1. CDR1 ENHRY and CDR2 SYGVKD come from the germline V gene. The CDR3 runs 14 residues. J gave up 3 bases and V 6 bases, and 6 bases lay outside the gene matches. CDR3 in DNA: TGTGCCATCAGGACAGGGGGGGCCCTCTACGAGCAGTACTTC. Protein sequence: CAIRTGGALYEQYF.

This clone turned up a few times. The gene calls are TRBV5-4 and TRBJ2-5; maybe TRBD2 (6 bases). This CDR3 comprises 14 residues. Germline CDR1 and CDR2: SGHNT and YYREEE (reference sequence). V lost 4 bases and J 2 bases, leaving 12 bases between the germline ends. The CDR3 DNA reads TGTGCCAGCAGCGGAGTAGCGGAGCAAGAGACCCAGTACTTC. Translated, it gives CASSGVAEQETQYF. The whole variable domain, remainder taken from reference TRBV5-4 and TRBJ2-5, is ETGVTQSPTHLIKTRGQQVTLRCSSQSGHNTVSWYQQALGQGPQFIFQYYREEENGRGNFPPRFSGLQFPNYSSELNVNALELDDSALYLCASSGVAEQETQYFGPGTRLLVL.

The rearrangement joins TRBV19 to TRBJ2-5; 7 bases map to TRBD2. This CDR3 has 17 residues. Per germline, CDR1 LNHDA and CDR2 SQIVND (reference sequence). The V gene end was trimmed by 5 bases and the J gene end by 1 base; junction bases not matched to a gene: 13. DNA for the CDR3: TGTGCCAGTAGTCCTCGAACCTCCGGGACTACCCAAGAGACCCAGTACTTC. It yields the protein CASSPRTSGTTQETQYF.

The chain combines TRBV10-2 with TRBJ1-1; TRBD1 matches at 7 bases. CDR3 size: 11 residues. CDR1 WSHSY and CDR2 SAAADI come from the germline V gene. The V and J ends lost 7 bases and 7 bases, in that order; junction bases with no gene match: 3. The DNA for the CDR3 is TGCGCCAGCACCTGGGACAGTGAAGCTTTCTTT. This gives the protein CASTWDSEAFF.

The genes are TRBV5-1 and TRBJ1-1; 9 bases are shared with TRBD1. Germline CDR1 reads SGHRS; CDR2 reads YFSETQ. This CDR3 region has 13 residues. V dropped 4 bases and J dropped 7; count of bases not matched to a gene: 5. The CDR3 DNA reads as TGCGCCAGCAGCCGCACAGGGGGCGTTGAAGCTTTCTTT. Residues: CASSRTGGVEAFF.

The V and J genes are TRBV5-6 and TRBJ1-5; D remains unclear. The CDR3 consists of 16 residues. Germline assignment: CDR1 SGHDT and CDR2 YYEEEE. V lost 1 base to trimming and J lost 2 bases, with 13 bases between them. The CDR3 protein is CASSLSPGRGNQPQHF. CDR3 DNA sequence: TGTGCCAGCAGCTTGTCCCCGGGGAGAGGCAATCAGCCCCAGCATTTT.

This sequence joins TRBV6-5 and TRBJ1-1; possibly TRBD1 for D (5 bases). The germline CDR1 and CDR2 sequences are MNHEY and SVGAGI. The CDR3 contains 13 residues. V was shortened by 6 bases and J by 3 bases, with 11 bases between the two germline ends. The CDR3 nucleotides read TGTGCCAGCAGCGCAGGGTTTGACACTGAAGCTTTCTTT. This sequence encodes CASSAGFDTEAFF.

This chain uses TRBV14 with TRBJ2-7; weak D call: TRBD1 (5 bases). V was shortened by 2 bases and J by 2 bases, with 16 bases between the two germline ends. There are 16 residues in the CDR3. The germline V gene has CDR1 SGHDN and CDR2 FVKESK. CDR3 DNA sequence: TGTGCCAGCAGCCAAAATTTCGGAGCAGGGACCTACGAGCAGTACTTC. Protein sequence: CASSQNFGAGTYEQYF.

The chain combines TRBV6-5 with TRBJ1-1; 8 bases are a match to TRBD1. Trimming removed 0 bases from V and 7 bases from J; junction bases left unmatched: 7. The CDR3 consists of 15 residues. Germline V CDR1 and CDR2: MNHEY, SVGAGI. CDR3 sequence reads: CASSYSKDRAGEAFF. The CDR3 bases are TGTGCCAGCAGTTACTCGAAGGACAGGGCTGGTGAAGCTTTCTTT.

In this sample, this clone turned up once. In nucleotides, the CDR3 is TGTGCCAGCAGCTTGGCAGGGGCAGCAAATCAGCCCCAGCATTTT. Its protein product is CASSLAGAANQPQHF. The chain recombines TRBV7-9 with TRBJ1-5, with TRBD1 as a possible D gene (6 bases). Germline V lookup: CDR1 SEHNR, CDR2 FQNEAQ (reference sequence). CDR3 length equals 15 residues. The V and J ends lost 3 bases and 4 bases respectively, with 13 bases between them.